The clone carrying this T cell receptor (beta chain) has at least ten counts. Its cognate antigen is unknown. Uncontrolled infections, pregnancy, lactation or other autoimmune diseases led to patient exclusion. Clinicians diagnosed using symptoms, serum thyroxine, TRAb, thyroid ultrasound and orbital computed tomography. The PBMC fraction was derived from around 9.4 ml of fresh peripheral blood. Using RNA transcripts, the TCR beta CDR3 regions were amplified. First-round RT-PCR employed HTBI primers, with a second-round multiplex PCR after it. Each CDR3 protein is one row after TCRdb ran MiXCR on the multiplex PCR reads. The sample holds 360,000 or so distinct CDR3 sequences, approximately 20% seen once. The source of the sample is a study of Graves' ophthalmopathy and Graves' hyperthyroidism. Study-wide results and caveats: Detection in blood was also observed for most expanded thyroid clonotypes above 0.001 frequency.

This CDR3 region has 14 residues. Per germline, CDR1 MDHEN and CDR2 SYDVKM. Trimming pared 6 bases from V and 3 bases from J, leaving 15 bases between. This sequence originates from a woman aged 18-30 years with Graves' ophthalmopathy. The sequenced sample was peripheral blood. The chain has TRBV28 and TRBJ2-7, with D possibly being TRBD1 (6 bases). CDR3 loop: CASRGDIGSYEQYF. The CDR3 DNA is TGTGCCAGCAGAGGGGACATTGGGAGCTACGAGCAGTACTTC.